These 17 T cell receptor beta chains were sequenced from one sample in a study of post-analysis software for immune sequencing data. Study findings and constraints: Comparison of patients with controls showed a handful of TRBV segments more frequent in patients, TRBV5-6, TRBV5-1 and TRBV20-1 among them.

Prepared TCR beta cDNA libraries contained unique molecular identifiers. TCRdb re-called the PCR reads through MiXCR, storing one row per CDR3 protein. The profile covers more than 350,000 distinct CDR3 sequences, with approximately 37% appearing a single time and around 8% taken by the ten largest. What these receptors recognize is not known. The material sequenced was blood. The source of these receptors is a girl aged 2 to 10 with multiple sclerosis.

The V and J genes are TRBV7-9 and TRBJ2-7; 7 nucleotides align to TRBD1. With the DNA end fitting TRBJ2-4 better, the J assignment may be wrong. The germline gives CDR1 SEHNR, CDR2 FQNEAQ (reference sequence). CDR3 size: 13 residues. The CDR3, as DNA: TGTGCCAGCAGCTTCCGGGACAGTTACATTCAGTACTTC. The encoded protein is CASSFRDSYIQYF.

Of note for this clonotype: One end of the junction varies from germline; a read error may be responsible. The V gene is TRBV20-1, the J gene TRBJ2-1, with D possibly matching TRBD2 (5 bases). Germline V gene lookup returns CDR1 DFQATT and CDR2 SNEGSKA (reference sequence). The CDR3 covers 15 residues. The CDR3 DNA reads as TGCAGCGCTAGAGACCCAGTAGGGAGATACAATGAGCGGTTCTTC. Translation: CSARDPVGRYNERFF.

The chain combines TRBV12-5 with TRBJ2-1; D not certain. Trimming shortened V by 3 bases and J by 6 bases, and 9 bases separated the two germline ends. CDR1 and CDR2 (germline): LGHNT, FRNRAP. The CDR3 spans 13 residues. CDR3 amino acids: CASGFRARNEQFF. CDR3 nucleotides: TGTGCTAGTGGTTTTAGGGCCCGCAATGAGCAGTTCTTC.

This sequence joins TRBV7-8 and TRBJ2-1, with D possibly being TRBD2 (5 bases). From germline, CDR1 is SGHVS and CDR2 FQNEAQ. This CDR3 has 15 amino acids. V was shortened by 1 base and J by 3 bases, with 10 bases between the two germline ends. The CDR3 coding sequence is TGTGCCAGCAGCTTAGATTACGGGATCTACAATGAGCAGTTCTTC. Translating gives CASSLDYGIYNEQFF.

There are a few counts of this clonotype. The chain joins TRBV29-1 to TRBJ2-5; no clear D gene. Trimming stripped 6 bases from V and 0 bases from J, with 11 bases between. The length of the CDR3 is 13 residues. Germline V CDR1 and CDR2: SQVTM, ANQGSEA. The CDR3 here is CSVTHTDQETQYF. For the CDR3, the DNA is TGCAGCGTAACCCACACCGACCAAGAGACCCAGTACTTC.

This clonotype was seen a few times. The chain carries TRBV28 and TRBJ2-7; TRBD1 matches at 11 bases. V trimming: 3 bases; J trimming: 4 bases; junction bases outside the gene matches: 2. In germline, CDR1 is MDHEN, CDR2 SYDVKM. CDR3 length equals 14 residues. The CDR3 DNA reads TGTGCCAGCAGTTTCCGGGACAGGGGGTACGAGCAGTACTTC. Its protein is CASSFRDRGYEQYF.

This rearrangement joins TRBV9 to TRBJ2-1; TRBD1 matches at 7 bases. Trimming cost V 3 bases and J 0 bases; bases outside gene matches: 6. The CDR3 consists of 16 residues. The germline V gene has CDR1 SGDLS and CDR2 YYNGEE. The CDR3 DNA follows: TGTGCCAGCAGCGCCACAACAGGGGACTCCTACAATGAGCAGTTCTTC. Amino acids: CASSATTGDSYNEQFF. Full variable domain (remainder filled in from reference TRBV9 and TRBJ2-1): DSGVTQTPKHLITATGQRVTLRCSPRSGDLSVYWYQQSLDQGLQFLIQYYNGEERAKGNILERFSAQQFPDLHSELNLSSLELGDSALYFCASSATTGDSYNEQFFGPGTRLTVL.

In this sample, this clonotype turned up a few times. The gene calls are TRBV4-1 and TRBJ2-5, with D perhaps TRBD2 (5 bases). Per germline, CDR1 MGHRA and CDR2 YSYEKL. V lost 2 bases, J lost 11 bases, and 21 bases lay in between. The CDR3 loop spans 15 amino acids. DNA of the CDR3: TGCGCCAGCAGCCAAACCGGGGATGAGGCTAGGGAGCAGTACTTC. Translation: CASSQTGDEAREQYF.

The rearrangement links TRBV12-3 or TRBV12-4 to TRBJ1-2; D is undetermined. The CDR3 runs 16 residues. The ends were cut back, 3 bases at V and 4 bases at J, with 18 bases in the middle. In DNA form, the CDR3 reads TGTGCCAGCAGTTTTTGGGCAGAACTATTCCGCTATGGCTACACCTTC. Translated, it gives CASSFWAELFRYGYTF.

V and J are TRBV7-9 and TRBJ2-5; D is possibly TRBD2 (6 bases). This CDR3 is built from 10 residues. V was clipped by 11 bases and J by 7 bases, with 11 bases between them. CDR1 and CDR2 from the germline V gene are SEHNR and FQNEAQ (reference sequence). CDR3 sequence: CALRRGTQYF. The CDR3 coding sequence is TGTGCCCTTAGGAGGGGGACCCAGTACTTC.

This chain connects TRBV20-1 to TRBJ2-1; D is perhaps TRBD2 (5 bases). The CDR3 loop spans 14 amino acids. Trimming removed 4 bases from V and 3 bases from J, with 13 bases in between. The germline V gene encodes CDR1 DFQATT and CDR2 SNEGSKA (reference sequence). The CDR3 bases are TGCAGTGCTACCCGGATAGAGGGCTACAATGAGCAGTTCTTC. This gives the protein CSATRIEGYNEQFF.

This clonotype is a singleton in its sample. The CDR3 bases are TGCACCGGGTCACCAAGAGGTGACAATGAGCAGTTCTTC. This encodes CTGSPRGDNEQFF. The chain employs TRBV29-1 and TRBJ2-1; D gene unclear. Germline CDR1 and CDR2: SQVTM and ANQGSEA. CDR3 length: 13 amino acids.

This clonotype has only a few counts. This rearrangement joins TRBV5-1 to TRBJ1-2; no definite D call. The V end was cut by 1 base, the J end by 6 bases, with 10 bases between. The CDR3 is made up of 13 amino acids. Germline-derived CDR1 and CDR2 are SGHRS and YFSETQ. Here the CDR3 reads CASSLWSIDGYTF. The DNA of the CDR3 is TGCGCCAGCAGCTTGTGGTCAATTGATGGCTACACCTTC.

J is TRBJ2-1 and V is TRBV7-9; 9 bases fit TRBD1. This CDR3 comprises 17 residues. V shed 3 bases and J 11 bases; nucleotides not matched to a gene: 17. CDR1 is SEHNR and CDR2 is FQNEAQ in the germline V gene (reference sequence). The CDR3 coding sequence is TGTGCCAGCAGCTTGCAGGGCGGGACAGGGTACCTAAATCAGCAGTTCTTC. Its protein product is CASSLQGGTGYLNQQFF.

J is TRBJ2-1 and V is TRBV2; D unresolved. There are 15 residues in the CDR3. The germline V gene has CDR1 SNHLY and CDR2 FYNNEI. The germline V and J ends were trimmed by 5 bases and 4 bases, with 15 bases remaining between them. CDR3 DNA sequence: TGTGCCAGCAGTAAGGTGGGTTTGCGGTACAATGAGCAGTTCTTC. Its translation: CASSKVGLRYNEQFF.

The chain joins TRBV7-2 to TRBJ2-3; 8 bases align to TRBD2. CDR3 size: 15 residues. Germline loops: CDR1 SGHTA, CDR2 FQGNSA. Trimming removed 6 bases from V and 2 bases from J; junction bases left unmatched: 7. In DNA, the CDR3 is TGTGCCAGCAGTCGTAGCGGGGCCGACACAGATACGCAGTATTTT. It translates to CASSRSGADTDTQYF.

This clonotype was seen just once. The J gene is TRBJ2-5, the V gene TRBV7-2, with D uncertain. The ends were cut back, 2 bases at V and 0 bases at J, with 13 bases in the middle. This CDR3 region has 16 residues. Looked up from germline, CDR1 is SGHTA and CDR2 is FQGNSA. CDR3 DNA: TGTGCCAGCAGCTTAAATTCCGGGCGGAACCAAGAGACCCAGTACTTC. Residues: CASSLNSGRNQETQYF.